This note documents a single T cell receptor beta chain sequence. V dropped 6 bases and J dropped 5; count of bases not matched to a gene: 12. The CDR3 is 15 amino acids. In germline, CDR1 is KGHSH, CDR2 LQKENI. The sample comes from a study of cytomegalovirus exposure and HLA in healthy donors. Amplification used 60 Vbeta primers and 13 Jbeta primers. Measured with immunoSEQ multiplex PCR; TCRdb has only the in-frame clones, and not every one. The sample records about 95,000 clones, approximately 80% being singletons. The rearrangement uses TRBV18 and TRBJ1-1, with 7 bases that match TRBD1. The source is a woman aged 40 to 49 in good health and CMV-seronegative. The sequenced material came from PBMCs. CDR3 nucleotide sequence: TGTGCCAGCTCCGCCGGAATACCGACAGGGACTGAAGCTTTCTTT. This encodes CASSAGIPTGTEAFF.